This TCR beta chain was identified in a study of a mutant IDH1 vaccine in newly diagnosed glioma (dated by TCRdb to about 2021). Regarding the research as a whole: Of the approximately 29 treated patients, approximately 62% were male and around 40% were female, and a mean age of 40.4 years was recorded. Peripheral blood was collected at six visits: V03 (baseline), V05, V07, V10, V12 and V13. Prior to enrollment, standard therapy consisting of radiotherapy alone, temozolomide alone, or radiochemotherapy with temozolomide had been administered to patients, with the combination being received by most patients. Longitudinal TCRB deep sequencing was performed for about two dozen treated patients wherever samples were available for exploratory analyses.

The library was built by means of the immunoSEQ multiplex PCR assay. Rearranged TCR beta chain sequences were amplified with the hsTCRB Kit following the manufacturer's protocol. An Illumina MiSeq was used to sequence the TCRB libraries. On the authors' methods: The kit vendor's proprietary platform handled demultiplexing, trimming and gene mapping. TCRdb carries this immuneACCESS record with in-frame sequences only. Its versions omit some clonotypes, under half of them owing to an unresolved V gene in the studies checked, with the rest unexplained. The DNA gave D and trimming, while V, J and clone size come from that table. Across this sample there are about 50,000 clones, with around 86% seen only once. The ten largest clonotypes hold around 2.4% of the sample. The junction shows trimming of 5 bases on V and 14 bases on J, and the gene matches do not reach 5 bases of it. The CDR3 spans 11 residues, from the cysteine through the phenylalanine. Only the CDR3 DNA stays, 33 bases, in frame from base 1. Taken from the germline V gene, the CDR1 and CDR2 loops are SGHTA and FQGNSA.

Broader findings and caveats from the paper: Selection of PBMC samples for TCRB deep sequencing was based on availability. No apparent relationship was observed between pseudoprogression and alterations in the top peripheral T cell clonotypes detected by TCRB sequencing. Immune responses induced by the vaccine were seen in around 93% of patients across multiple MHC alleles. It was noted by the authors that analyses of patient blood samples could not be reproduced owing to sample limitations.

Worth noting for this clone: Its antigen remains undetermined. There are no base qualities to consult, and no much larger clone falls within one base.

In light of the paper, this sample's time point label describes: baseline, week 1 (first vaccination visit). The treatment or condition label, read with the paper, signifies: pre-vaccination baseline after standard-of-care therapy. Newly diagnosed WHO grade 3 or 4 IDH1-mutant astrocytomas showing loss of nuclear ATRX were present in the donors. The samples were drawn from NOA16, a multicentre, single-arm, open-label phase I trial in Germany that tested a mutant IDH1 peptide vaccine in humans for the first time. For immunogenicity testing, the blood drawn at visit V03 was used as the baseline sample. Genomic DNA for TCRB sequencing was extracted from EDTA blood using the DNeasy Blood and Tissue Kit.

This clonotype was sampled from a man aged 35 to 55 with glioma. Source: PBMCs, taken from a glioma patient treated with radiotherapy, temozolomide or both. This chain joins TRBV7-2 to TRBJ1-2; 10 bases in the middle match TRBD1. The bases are TGTGCCAGCAGCCTTCGGACAGGGGGGACCTTC. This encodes CASSLRTGGTF.